At least ten counts were recorded for the clone carrying this TCR beta chain. V was shortened by 5 bases and J by 3 bases, with 10 bases between the two germline ends. The CDR3 totals 14 residues. In germline, CDR1 is SGHTA, CDR2 FQGTGA. Specified time point: pre-sensitization, week 0. Documented treatment: therapeutic diphenylcyclopropenone sensitization with weekly scalp DPC. These data originate in a study of human T cells and chemical hapten exposure. TCRdb re-called the RACE reads through MiXCR, storing one row per CDR3 protein. The sample gives about 42,000 distinct CDR3 sequences, 9.5% to 15% of which show up once; 4.5% to 6% is in the top ten.

Sequences were derived from whole blood, sampled in connection with sensitization to the hapten diphenylcyclopropenone (DPC). The chain employs TRBV7-3 and TRBJ2-2; D is unresolved. The clonotype originates from a young woman with alopecia areata. Some clones in this sample may be carry-over from other donors' samples. The CDR3 DNA is TGTGCCAGCAGCCCCGATTGGGACACCGGGGAGCTGTTTTTT. As protein: CASSPDWDTGELFF.